Following are 24 T cell receptor beta chains from one sample sequenced in a study of blood T cell repertoires in COVID-19 (dated by TCRdb to 2020 to 2022). The receptor library was made with the immunoSEQ multiplex PCR assay. What TCRdb holds here is the immuneACCESS table cut down to in-frame rearrangements. Part of the clones is not present; checked against another copy, under half of the missing clones reflect an unresolved V gene, and the others are unexplained. In this sample the table shows 110,000 to 150,000 clones, roughly 80% of which occur a single time. Approximately 3.5% of the sample goes to the ten largest clones. Material for sequencing was peripheral blood. Receptors originate from a man aged 65 to 85 who had recovered from COVID-19.

The chain carries TRBV7-9 and TRBJ2-7; TRBD2 is a possible D gene (6 bases). V lost 4 bases and J 3 bases, leaving 13 bases between the germline ends. The V gene's germline CDR1 is SEHNR and CDR2 FQNEAQ (reference sequence). The CDR3 is made up of 14 amino acids. The CDR3 loop reads CASSYRDSHYEQYF. CDR3 bases: TGTGCCAGCAGCTACCGGGACTCCCACTACGAGCAGTACTTC.

The chain recombines TRBV5-4 with TRBJ1-1, with D possibly matching TRBD1 (6 bases). From germline, CDR1 is SGHNT and CDR2 YYREEE (reference sequence). This CDR3 has 15 residues. Between the trimmed V and J ends, which lost 3 bases and 1 base, there was a span of 13 bases. The CDR3 DNA sequence: TGTGCCAGCAGCTCCCCCCGGACAGAGAACACTGAAGCTTTCTTT. This translates into CASSSPRTENTEAFF.

J is TRBJ2-7 and V is TRBV10-2; D is ambiguous. The CDR3 consists of 11 residues. Germline CDR1 and CDR2: WSHSY and SAAADI. Trimming pared 3 bases from V and 3 bases from J, leaving 3 bases between. CDR3 sequence: CASSDSYEQYF. In DNA form, the CDR3 reads TGCGCCAGCAGTGACAGCTACGAGCAGTACTTC.

The chain couples TRBV10-3 to TRBJ1-5; 7 nucleotides match TRBD1. The ends lost 2 bases at V and 0 bases at J; junction bases unmatched: 7. This CDR3 region has 17 residues. Looked up from germline, CDR1 is ENHRY and CDR2 is SYGVKD. The CDR3 spells CAISETLGTDSNQPQHF. The CDR3 region has the DNA TGTGCCATCAGTGAGACATTGGGGACAGATAGCAATCAGCCCCAGCATTTT.

This clone was recorded a few times. The V call is TRBV29-1, the J call TRBJ2-1; possible D gene TRBD2, 6 bases. The V gene lost 5 bases and the J gene lost 2 bases, with 16 bases spanning the gap. Germline V gives CDR1 SQVTM, CDR2 ANQGSEA. The CDR3 consists of 15 residues. Here the CDR3 reads CSVPEAGGTYNEQFF. As DNA, the CDR3 is TGCAGCGTTCCGGAAGCGGGCGGCACCTACAATGAGCAGTTCTTC.

V gene TRBV7-9 combines with J gene TRBJ2-7; 11 nucleotides align to TRBD2. Germline CDR1 is SEHNR and CDR2 is FQNEAQ (reference sequence). The CDR3 totals 16 residues. V lost 4 bases and J lost 5; bases outside the gene matches: 10. CDR3: CASSSPIAGGPDEQYF. CDR3 coding DNA: TGTGCCAGCAGCTCTCCTATAGCGGGAGGGCCTGACGAGCAGTACTTC. Full variable domain (missing parts from reference TRBV7-9 and TRBJ2-7): DTGVSQNPRHKITKRGQNVTFRCDPISEHNRLYWYRQTLGQGPEFLTYFQNEAQLEKSRLLSDRFSAERPKGSFSTLEIQRTEQGDSAMYLCASSSPIAGGPDEQYFGPGTRLTVT.

The chain uses TRBV19 and TRBJ1-1; D unresolved. The V gene's germline CDR1 is LNHDA and CDR2 SQIVND (reference sequence). This CDR3 has 12 residues. Deletions cut 9 bases from V and 6 bases from J, with 14 bases between. DNA of the CDR3: TGTGCCAGACCATGGGAGAATCCTGAAGCTTTCTTT. Protein product: CARPWENPEAFF. Full variable domain (rest looked up from reference TRBV19 and TRBJ1-1): DGGITQSPKYLFRKEGQNVTLSCEQNLNHDAMYWYRQDPGQGLRLIYYSQIVNDFQKGDIAEGYSVSREKKESFPLTVTSAQKNPTAFYLCARPWENPEAFFGQGTRLTVV.

The chain recombines TRBV25-1 with TRBJ2-7; TRBD2 agrees at 9 bases. J lost 0 bases, V lost 4 bases, and 4 bases had no gene match. Germline CDR1 reads MGHDK; CDR2 reads SYGVNS. The CDR3 length is 15 residues. In DNA, the CDR3 is TGTGCCAGCAGTGTACTAGCGGGCAGCTCCTACGAGCAGTACTTC. This codes for CASSVLAGSSYEQYF.

In its sample, this clone was seen many times. The rearrangement links TRBV30 to TRBJ2-7; 7 bases map to TRBD1. Germline assignment: CDR1 GTSNPN and CDR2 SVGIG (reference sequence). The CDR3 totals 12 residues. Trimming cost V 7 bases and J 5 bases; bases outside gene matches: 8. CDR3 nucleotide sequence: TGTGCCTTCGGGACAGTATCCGACGAGCAGTACTTC. This encodes CAFGTVSDEQYF. The whole variable domain, filled in from reference TRBV30 and TRBJ2-7, reads SQTIHQWPATLVQPVGSPLSLECTVEGTSNPNLYWYRQAAGRGLQLLFYSVGIGQISSEVPQNLSASRPQDRQFILSSKKLLLSDSGFYLCAFGTVSDEQYFGPGTRLTVT.

The V call is TRBV5-6, the J call TRBJ2-5; a weak D match, TRBD2 (6 bases). CDR3 length: 15 residues. V gave up 2 bases and J gave up 1 base, with 12 bases separating them. Germline CDR1 and CDR2: SGHDT and YYEEEE. CDR3 residues: CASSLSAGPQETQYF. The CDR3 region has the DNA TGTGCCAGCAGCTTATCCGCGGGGCCCCAAGAGACCCAGTACTTC.

J is TRBJ2-7 and V is TRBV12-3 or TRBV12-4; D is unclear. Trimming took 5 bases from V and 4 from J, leaving 9 bases between them. The CDR3 has 12 amino acids. The CDR3 region is CASSPAGYEQYF. In DNA form, the CDR3 reads TGTGCCAGCAGTCCTGCCGGGTACGAGCAGTACTTC.

V is TRBV9 and J is TRBJ2-3; D might be TRBD1 (6 bases). The CDR3 runs to 15 residues. Trimming pared 3 bases from V and 2 bases from J, leaving 13 bases between. Germline V gene data show CDR1 as SGDLS and CDR2 as YYNGEE. The CDR3 DNA follows: TGTGCCAGCAGCGCACGTGGGGGCGTCACAGATACGCAGTATTTT. Translated, it gives CASSARGGVTDTQYF. Using reference TRBV9 and TRBJ2-3 for the parts outside the CDR3, the full variable domain is DSGVTQTPKHLITATGQRVTLRCSPRSGDLSVYWYQQSLDQGLQFLIQYYNGEERAKGNILERFSAQQFPDLHSELNLSSLELGDSALYFCASSARGGVTDTQYFGPGTRLTVL.

The chain uses TRBV4-1 and TRBJ2-7; D remains ambiguous. The CDR3 runs to 13 residues. Deletions cut 2 bases from V and 3 bases from J, with 8 bases between. The germline CDR1 and CDR2 sequences are MGHRA and YSYEKL. This chain's CDR3 is CASSQRGLYEQYF. The CDR3, as DNA: TGCGCCAGCAGCCAACGTGGGCTCTACGAGCAGTACTTC.

The chain has TRBV7-9 and TRBJ1-1; perhaps TRBD1 as D (5 bases). The germline V gene encodes CDR1 SEHNR and CDR2 FQNEAQ (reference sequence). The CDR3 spans 18 residues. V was shortened by 2 bases and J by 2 bases, with 21 bases between the two germline ends. The CDR3 reads CASSLIKVRDFQNTEAFF. The CDR3 nucleotides are TGTGCCAGCAGCTTAATAAAGGTCAGGGATTTCCAAAACACTGAAGCTTTCTTT.

The chain recombines TRBV5-4 with TRBJ2-7; D is unresolved. Per germline, CDR1 SGHNT and CDR2 YYREEE (reference sequence). V was shortened by 0 bases and J by 1 base, with 5 bases between the two germline ends. The CDR3 length is 13 residues. In DNA form, the CDR3 reads TGTGCCAGCAGCTTGGTTAGTTCCTACGAGCAGTACTTC. Protein sequence: CASSLVSSYEQYF.

V gene TRBV19 combines with J gene TRBJ2-2; 14 nucleotides agree with TRBD2. The length of the CDR3 is 18 residues. Trimming removed 3 bases from V and 0 bases from J; junction bases left unmatched: 3. Germline CDR1 reads LNHDA; CDR2 reads SQIVND (reference sequence). The CDR3: CASSILGLAGANTGELFF. CDR3 nucleotide sequence: TGTGCCAGTAGTATCTTGGGACTAGCGGGAGCGAACACCGGGGAGCTGTTTTTT.

The chain combines TRBV27 with TRBJ2-1; D perhaps matches TRBD2 (6 bases). Germline V gene data show CDR1 as MNHEY and CDR2 as SMNVEV (reference sequence). This CDR3 region has 17 residues. Deletions cut 5 bases from V and 0 bases from J, with 17 bases between. The DNA of the CDR3 is TGTGCCAGCAGTCCATACGGGGACTTACTCTCCTACAATGAGCAGTTCTTC. Translating gives CASSPYGDLLSYNEQFF.

J is TRBJ1-4 and V is TRBV3-1 (or the pseudogene TRBV3-2), with 9 bases fitting TRBD1. There are 17 residues in the CDR3. After removal of 2 bases from V and 5 bases from J, the junction contained 9 bases not matched to a gene. CDR1 is LGHDT and CDR2 is YNNKEL in the germline V gene (reference sequence). The CDR3 sequence is CASSQWGQGVTNEKLFF. The CDR3 DNA sequence: TGTGCCAGCAGCCAATGGGGACAGGGCGTTACCAATGAAAAACTGTTTTTT.

The chain is built from TRBV7-9 and TRBJ2-1; D perhaps matches TRBD1 (6 bases). Trimming took 2 bases from V and 9 from J, leaving 11 bases between them. There are 13 residues in the CDR3. Per the germline V gene, CDR1 is SEHNR and CDR2 is FQNEAQ (reference sequence). This chain's CDR3 is CASSLLQGSEQFF. The CDR3, as DNA: TGTGCCAGCAGCTTATTACAGGGAAGTGAGCAGTTCTTC.

V gene TRBV3-1 (or the pseudogene TRBV3-2) combines with J gene TRBJ2-7; a weak D match, TRBD1 (5 bases). CDR1 is LGHDT and CDR2 is YNNKEL in the germline V gene (reference sequence). The length of the CDR3 is 13 residues. Deletions cut 3 bases from V and 5 bases from J, with 11 bases between. The CDR3 bases are TGTGCCAGCAGCCATGGGGCAGGGAACGAGCAGTACTTC. Encoded protein: CASSHGAGNEQYF.

The genes are TRBV11-2 and TRBJ2-7; D is possibly TRBD2 (6 bases). The CDR3 length is 14 residues. V was shortened by 6 bases and J by 0 bases, with 12 bases between the two germline ends. From germline, CDR1 is SGHAT and CDR2 FQNNGV. The CDR3 is CASSPLANSYEQYF. CDR3 coding DNA: TGTGCCAGCAGTCCTCTAGCGAACTCCTACGAGCAGTACTTC.

V gene TRBV5-8 combines with J gene TRBJ2-1, with 10 bases fitting TRBD1. CDR1 SGHTS and CDR2 YDEGEE come from the germline V gene. The CDR3 spans 15 residues. Trimming at V came to 4 bases and at J to 7 bases, leaving 8 bases not matched to a gene. As DNA, the CDR3 is TGTGCCAGCAGCACGGGACAGGGGACAAGGAATGAGCAGTTCTTC. Translating it yields CASSTGQGTRNEQFF.

This clone was recorded once. The chain uses TRBV19 and TRBJ1-2; 12 bases are a match to TRBD1. V lost 5 bases to trimming and J lost 8 bases; unmatched junction nucleotides: 9. CDR1 and CDR2 from the germline V gene are LNHDA and SQIVND (reference sequence). The CDR3 totals 15 residues. CDR3 region: CASSLQGTGGRGYTF. The CDR3, as DNA: TGTGCCAGTAGTTTGCAGGGGACAGGGGGCCGGGGCTACACCTTC.

The chain links TRBV3-1 (or the pseudogene TRBV3-2) to TRBJ2-7, with 11 bases that match TRBD2. V lost 4 bases to trimming and J lost 4 bases; unmatched junction nucleotides: 9. Germline V lookup: CDR1 LGHDT, CDR2 YNNKEL (reference sequence). The CDR3 is made up of 16 amino acids. The CDR3 bases are TGTGCCAGCAGCCGCACTAGCGGGAGTTTCCCTTACGAGCAGTACTTC. It translates to CASSRTSGSFPYEQYF.